A single sample gave rise to the 17 T cell receptor beta chains below, sequenced in a study of blood T cell repertoires in COVID-19. Libraries were prepared by immunoSEQ multiplex PCR; TCRdb keeps only in-frame clonotypes and omits some of them. The profile shows 90,000 to 150,000 clones, less than 75% of them singletons. Sequenced input: peripheral blood. All receptors come from a human donor with acute or convalescent COVID-19. The donor label of this sample is uncertain.

The rearrangement uses TRBV30 and TRBJ2-1, with D unresolved. The germline CDR1 and CDR2 sequences are GTSNPN and SVGIG (reference sequence). The ends were cut back, 3 bases at V and 9 bases at J, with 12 bases in the middle. The CDR3 covers 12 residues. CDR3 region: CAWSPLGIEQFF. The CDR3, as DNA: TGTGCCTGGAGCCCACTGGGCATTGAGCAGTTCTTC.

The chain has TRBV2 and TRBJ2-3; 9 bases agree with TRBD2. The CDR3 extends over 16 amino acids. The germline V gene has CDR1 SNHLY and CDR2 FYNNEI. The J segment lost 3 bases and the V segment lost 6 bases, leaving 10 bases of the junction unmatched. CDR3 DNA sequence: TGTGCCAGCAGGGTACGTGGAGCGGGGGGAACAGATACGCAGTATTTT. It translates to CASRVRGAGGTDTQYF.

This chain connects TRBV20-1 to TRBJ2-3, with TRBD1 identical over 7 bases. Unmatched junction bases numbered 8, after V lost 7 bases and J lost 10 bases. There are 11 residues in the CDR3. CDR1 DFQATT and CDR2 SNEGSKA come from the germline V gene (reference sequence). The CDR3 coding sequence is TGCAGTGGTAACAGGGGCCTTTCGCAGTATTTT. This encodes CSGNRGLSQYF.

The genes are TRBV9 and TRBJ2-1; 9 bases align to TRBD2. V lost 0 bases, J lost 9 bases, and 7 bases stayed unmatched. CDR1 is SGDLS and CDR2 is YYNGEE in the germline V gene. The CDR3 consists of 15 residues. The CDR3 here is CASSVGAGGQPEQFF. CDR3 bases: TGTGCCAGCAGCGTAGGTGCGGGGGGGCAGCCTGAGCAGTTCTTC.

The chain employs TRBV15 and TRBJ1-3; D call uncertain. Germline lookup yields CDR1 LNHNV and CDR2 YYDKDF (reference sequence). This CDR3 is 18 amino acids long. Trimming shortened V by 1 base and J by 0 bases, and 16 bases separated the two germline ends. This chain's CDR3 is CATSRAAWRSSSGNTIYF. CDR3 in DNA: TGTGCCACCAGCAGAGCAGCGTGGCGTTCCAGCTCTGGAAACACCATATATTTT.

The V gene is TRBV11-2, the J gene TRBJ2-1; 13 positions match TRBD2. The V segment lost 5 bases and the J segment 6 bases; nucleotides outside the gene matches: 4. The CDR3 has 15 amino acids. Germline-derived CDR1 and CDR2 are SGHAT and FQNNGV. CDR3 loop: CASSPTSGGANEQFF. For the CDR3, the DNA is TGTGCCAGCAGCCCTACTAGCGGGGGGGCCAATGAGCAGTTCTTC.

J is TRBJ2-5 and V is TRBV2; D may be TRBD1 (5 bases). This CDR3 contains 14 residues. Germline CDR1 SNHLY, CDR2 FYNNEI. The ends were cut back, 1 base at V and 2 bases at J, with 8 bases in the middle. CDR3 in amino acids: CASSEGQMQETQYF. In DNA, the CDR3 is TGTGCCAGCAGTGAAGGACAGATGCAAGAGACCCAGTACTTC.

The chain recombines TRBV12-3 or TRBV12-4 with TRBJ2-1; 7 nucleotides align to TRBD1. The CDR3 is 13 residues long. The junction had 5 bases not matched to a gene; V was cut back by 3 bases and J by 9 bases. CDR3 in DNA: TGTGCCAGCAGTTTGACAGGGTTGGGTGAGCAGTTCTTC. It encodes CASSLTGLGEQFF.

The count of this clone is one. The V and J genes are TRBV28 and TRBJ1-5, with D perhaps TRBD1 (6 bases). V lost 6 bases, J lost 3 bases, and 18 bases lay in between. Germline lookup yields CDR1 MDHEN and CDR2 SYDVKM. The CDR3 is 16 residues long. The DNA for the CDR3 is TGTGCCAGCAGCCTCCCGACGACAGGCTCCAATCAGCCCCAGCATTTT. Residues: CASSLPTTGSNQPQHF.

The genes are TRBV4-1 and TRBJ1-1; TRBD1 matches 9 bases. CDR1 is MGHRA, CDR2 YSYEKL, per germline. CDR3 length equals 14 residues. Trimming removed 1 base from V and 3 bases from J; junction bases left unmatched: 0. The CDR3 DNA follows: TGCGCCAGCAGCCAAGGGGACAGGGACACTGAAGCTTTCTTT. Its protein product is CASSQGDRDTEAFF.

The V gene is TRBV11-2, the J gene TRBJ2-7; no definite D call. The CDR3 loop spans 13 amino acids. Trimming pared 3 bases from V and 0 bases from J, leaving 6 bases between. Germline V gene sequence: CDR1 SGHAT, CDR2 FQNNGV. CDR3 nucleotides: TGTGCCAGCAGCTTCGCCGGCTCCTACGAGCAGTACGTC. As protein: CASSFAGSYEQYV.

The V gene is TRBV5-1, the J gene TRBJ2-1, with 7 bases identical to TRBD1. Per germline, CDR1 SGHRS and CDR2 YFSETQ. With 4 bases clipped from V and 3 bases from J, the junction kept 7 bases outside the gene matches. The CDR3 extends over 15 amino acids. CDR3 residues: CASSPTGLIYNEQFF. CDR3 sequence (DNA): TGCGCCAGCAGCCCGACAGGGTTGATCTACAATGAGCAGTTCTTC.

This chain joins TRBV6-5 and TRBJ1-1, with D possibly being TRBD1 (6 bases). The CDR3 runs to 15 residues. Germline CDR1 and CDR2: MNHEY and SVGAGI. V lost 9 bases to trimming and J lost 6 bases, with 23 bases between them. CDR3 in DNA: TGTGCCAGTCGAGAAAATGACAGGCGTAGGCCTGAAGCTTTCTTT. Translation gives CASRENDRRRPEAFF.

This clone is a singleton in its sample. CDR3 nucleotide sequence: TGTGCCAGCAGCCAAGATCCGGGGGGGCACAATGAGCAGTTCTTC. It translates to CASSQDPGGHNEQFF. The chain combines TRBV4-2 with TRBJ2-1, with 8 bases identical to TRBD2. Trimming cost V 0 bases and J 5 bases; bases outside gene matches: 3. CDR3 length equals 15 residues. Germline V lookup: CDR1 LGHNA, CDR2 YNFKEQ.

The chain links TRBV10-1 to TRBJ2-7, with 9 bases aligning to TRBD2. Germline-derived CDR1 and CDR2 are WNHNN and SYGVQD (reference sequence). Trimming cost V 8 bases and J 4 bases; bases outside gene matches: 3. The CDR3 runs to 12 residues. As DNA, the CDR3 is TGCGCCAGCTCTCTAGCGGGGTACGAGCAGTACGTC. Translating gives CASSLAGYEQYV.

CDR3 nucleotides: TGTGCCAGCAGCTTAGGGACTAGCCCTCGCACAGATACGCAGTATTTT. Translation: CASSLGTSPRTDTQYF. The chain couples TRBV7-9 to TRBJ2-3; 8 nucleotides agree with TRBD2. The CDR3 sequence is 16 residues long. Germline CDR1 is SEHNR and CDR2 is FQNEAQ (reference sequence). The V gene end was trimmed by 1 base and the J gene end by 1 base; junction bases not matched to a gene: 4.

The chain recombines TRBV2 with TRBJ1-2, with D hard to call. The CDR3 covers 13 residues. V lost 5 bases and J lost 5, with 12 bases in between. In germline, CDR1 is SNHLY, CDR2 FYNNEI. The CDR3 is CASSIHSYYGYTF. The CDR3 DNA sequence: TGTGCCAGCAGTATACACAGCTATTATGGCTACACCTTC.